One T cell receptor beta chain is described in this entry. Antigen specificity is unknown. This sample stems from a study of cytomegalovirus exposure and HLA in healthy donors. V shed 3 bases, J shed 4 bases, and the junction held 5 bases outside the gene matches. This CDR3 has 15 amino acids. Germline CDR1 and CDR2: SGHKS and YYEKEE (reference sequence). Overall study findings and caveats: The study listed some 160 cytomegalovirus-associated TCR beta chains.

The primer mix had 60 Vbeta and 13 Jbeta primers. Only in-frame clones appear in the TCRdb table, and some are missing; sequencing was by immunoSEQ multiplex PCR. The table shows over 55,000 clones, with 80% occurring only once. The receptor was derived from a male donor in good health and CMV-seronegative. The material sequenced was PBMCs. The chain uses TRBV5-5 and TRBJ2-1; 9 positions agree with TRBD1. CDR3 residues: CASSWTGQGYNEQFF. DNA of the CDR3: TGTGCCAGCAGCTGGACGGGACAGGGTTACAATGAGCAGTTCTTC.